The 28 T cell receptor beta chains below come from one sample, sequenced in a study of T cells in pancreatic ductal adenocarcinoma. Selected pancreatic ductal adenocarcinoma patients had undergone surgery without neoadjuvant therapy. Measured with immunoSEQ multiplex PCR; TCRdb has only the in-frame clones, and not every one. Among 100,000 or so clones listed, about 95% were seen once. Sample: PBMCs. These receptors came from a human donor with pancreatic ductal adenocarcinoma.

This chain uses TRBV7-2 with TRBJ1-4; D perhaps matches TRBD1 (6 bases). The CDR3 is 17 residues long. Between the trimmed V and J ends, which lost 1 base and 9 bases, there was a span of 21 bases. CDR1 and CDR2 from the germline V gene are SGHTA and FQGNSA. CDR3 protein: CASSLGGARGKMKKLFF. Here the CDR3 DNA reads TGTGCCAGCAGCTTAGGAGGGGCCAGGGGAAAAATGAAAAAACTGTTTTTT.

The genes are TRBV9 and TRBJ2-3; 9 nucleotides match TRBD2. Unmatched junction bases numbered 1, after V lost 7 bases and J lost 1 base. Germline CDR1 SGDLS, CDR2 YYNGEE. The CDR3 runs 13 residues. CDR3 sequence: CASGTSRTDTQYF. CDR3 coding DNA: TGTGCCAGCGGGACTAGCCGCACAGATACGCAGTATTTT.

This clone was counted between two and nine times. J is TRBJ2-3 and V is TRBV2; 9 bases fit TRBD1. CDR1 is SNHLY, CDR2 FYNNEI, per germline. V gave up 8 bases and J gave up 6 bases; unmatched junction bases: 6. The CDR3 covers 13 residues. The CDR3 region is CASSLTGGDTQYF. The CDR3, as DNA: TGTGCCAGCTCCCTGACAGGGGGTGATACGCAGTATTTT.

The V and J genes are TRBV30 and TRBJ2-5; D is perhaps TRBD1 (6 bases). V was cut by 4 bases and J by 7 bases, with 19 bases left in between. Germline assignment: CDR1 GTSNPN and CDR2 SVGIG (reference sequence). The CDR3 has 14 amino acids. This CDR3 is CAWISGTLLGTQYF. DNA of the CDR3: TGTGCCTGGATTTCCGGGACACTCCTAGGGACCCAGTACTTC. The whole variable domain, filled in from reference TRBV30 and TRBJ2-5, reads SQTIHQWPATLVQPVGSPLSLECTVEGTSNPNLYWYRQAAGRGLQLLFYSVGIGQISSEVPQNLSASRPQDRQFILSSKKLLLSDSGFYLCAWISGTLLGTQYFGPGTRLLVL.

This clone came up once. The J gene is TRBJ2-4, the V gene TRBV5-8; 8 bases match TRBD2. Per germline, CDR1 SGHTS and CDR2 YDEGEE. With V trimmed by 4 bases and J by 11 bases, 8 bases remained unmatched. The length of the CDR3 is 13 residues. The CDR3: CASSLSGGGLQYF. CDR3 sequence (DNA): TGTGCCAGCAGCCTGAGCGGGGGCGGGCTTCAGTACTTC.

The chain is built from TRBV29-1 and TRBJ2-3, with TRBD2 identical over 8 bases. Germline V gene sequence: CDR1 SQVTM, CDR2 ANQGSEA. This CDR3 is built from 15 residues. The trim removed 3 bases at V and 1 base at J, leaving 6 bases unmatched. The CDR3 reads CSVDGPGGGTDTQYF. DNA of the CDR3: TGCAGCGTTGATGGGCCGGGAGGGGGCACAGATACGCAGTATTTT.

The chain combines TRBV9 with TRBJ2-7, with 10 bases lining up with TRBD2. CDR1 SGDLS and CDR2 YYNGEE come from the germline V gene. The CDR3 runs to 14 residues. With V trimmed by 4 bases and J by 2 bases, 3 bases remained unmatched. CDR3 sequence: CASSPSGGTYEQYF. CDR3 nucleotide sequence: TGTGCCAGCAGCCCTAGCGGGGGCACCTACGAGCAGTACTTC.

This chain joins TRBV7-3 and TRBJ1-2; possibly TRBD1 for D (6 bases). Germline V lookup: CDR1 SGHTA, CDR2 FQGTGA. The CDR3 sequence is 14 residues long. V lost 6 bases and J 4 bases, leaving 15 bases between the germline ends. The CDR3 is CASSQQGSVYGYTF. The CDR3 DNA is TGTGCCAGCAGTCAACAGGGATCGGTCTATGGCTACACCTTC.

V usage is TRBV7-9 and J usage is TRBJ2-7, with 13 bases lining up with TRBD2. The CDR3 is 16 amino acids. Germline CDR1 reads SEHNR; CDR2 reads FQNEAQ (reference sequence). Trimming removed 0 bases from V and 4 bases from J; junction bases left unmatched: 3. The DNA for the CDR3 is TGTGCCAGCAGCTTAGCGTCGGGACTAGCGGGATACGAGCAGTACTTC. The encoded protein is CASSLASGLAGYEQYF.

The chain links TRBV2 to TRBJ2-3, with a weak D call TRBD2 (6 bases). CDR1 and CDR2 (germline): SNHLY, FYNNEI. Trimming pared 6 bases from V and 4 bases from J, leaving 17 bases between. CDR3 size: 15 residues. DNA for the CDR3: TGTGCCAGCAGCGACCGGGACTGGAACTCAGATACGCAGTATTTT. This codes for CASSDRDWNSDTQYF. The whole variable domain, remainder taken from reference TRBV2 and TRBJ2-3, is EPEVTQTPSHQVTQMGQEVILRCVPISNHLYFYWYRQILGQKVEFLVSFYNNEISEKSEIFDDQFSVERPDGSNFTLKIRSTKLEDSAMYFCASSDRDWNSDTQYFGPGTRLTVL.

This clone was seen a single time. The genes are TRBV7-2 and TRBJ2-6; tentatively, D is TRBD1 (5 bases). The V gene lost 6 bases and the J gene lost 2 bases, with 11 bases spanning the gap. CDR1 is SGHTA, CDR2 FQGNSA, per germline. CDR3 length: 15 amino acids. The CDR3 loop is CASSWGRAGANVLTF. DNA of the CDR3: TGTGCCAGCAGTTGGGGCCGGGCTGGGGCCAACGTCCTGACTTTC.

CDR3 sequence: CASSLSSGSSAGELFF. The CDR3, as DNA: TGTGCCAGCAGTTTATCTAGCGGGAGTTCCGCCGGGGAGCTGTTTTTT. V is TRBV27 and J is TRBJ2-2; 9 bases fit TRBD2. CDR1 is MNHEY, CDR2 SMNVEV, per germline (reference sequence). Trimming took 0 bases from V and 6 from J; bases not matched to a gene: 5. The length of the CDR3 is 16 residues.

The rearrangement uses TRBV6-5 and TRBJ2-3; D is ambiguous. Germline V CDR1 and CDR2: MNHEY, SVGAGI. CDR3 size: 15 residues. The V end lost 2 bases, the J end lost 2 bases, and 11 bases lay between the germline ends. CDR3 in DNA: TGTGCCAGCAGTTACGGCGGCACCGACACAGATACGCAGTATTTT. This sequence encodes CASSYGGTDTDTQYF.

The V gene is TRBV5-1, the J gene TRBJ1-4; D is perhaps TRBD1 (6 bases). This CDR3 is built from 15 residues. Germline V gene lookup returns CDR1 SGHRS and CDR2 YFSETQ. The germline V and J ends were trimmed by 1 base and 4 bases, with 11 bases remaining between them. The CDR3, as DNA: TGCGCCAGCAGCTTGACGGGACAAAATAATGAAAAACTGTTTTTT. Its protein is CASSLTGQNNEKLFF.

V gene TRBV5-1 combines with J gene TRBJ2-5, with 8 bases identical to TRBD1. This CDR3 spans 13 amino acids. Per the germline V gene, CDR1 is SGHRS and CDR2 is YFSETQ. The J segment lost 3 bases and the V segment lost 7 bases, leaving 5 bases of the junction unmatched. The DNA of the CDR3 is TGCGCCAGCGGTCAGACAGGGGAAGAGACCCAGTACTTC. This translates into CASGQTGEETQYF.

The rearrangement joins TRBV2 to TRBJ2-1; TRBD2 agrees at 10 bases. Germline CDR1 and CDR2: SNHLY and FYNNEI. The CDR3 is 16 residues long. Unmatched junction bases numbered 3, after V lost 2 bases and J lost 2 bases. CDR3 nucleotides: TGTGCCAGCAGTGAAAGGAGCGGGAGGGCCTACAATGAGCAGTTCTTC. Amino acid sequence: CASSERSGRAYNEQFF.

The rearrangement uses TRBV10-3 and TRBJ1-1; D ambiguous. The V gene's germline CDR1 is ENHRY and CDR2 SYGVKD. This CDR3 is 13 amino acids long. Trimming pared 0 bases from V and 11 bases from J, leaving 13 bases between. Here the CDR3 DNA reads TGTGCCATCAGTGAGTCGACTCGGGGAGAGGCTTTCTTT. Residues: CAISESTRGEAFF.

V usage is TRBV20-1 and J usage is TRBJ2-7, with D unclear. The V gene lost 5 bases and the J gene lost 4 bases, with 6 bases spanning the gap. Germline CDR1 and CDR2: DFQATT and SNEGSKA (reference sequence). The CDR3 totals 10 residues. The CDR3 DNA reads as TGCAGTGCTTCGGTGTACGAGCAGTACTTC. This gives the protein CSASVYEQYF.

The chain couples TRBV5-1 to TRBJ2-7; TRBD2 matches 8 bases. Germline assignment: CDR1 SGHRS and CDR2 YFSETQ. The V gene end was trimmed by 3 bases and the J gene end by 0 bases; junction bases not matched to a gene: 5. The CDR3 length is 15 residues. The CDR3 protein is CASSSWLAGSYEQYF. The CDR3 DNA follows: TGCGCCAGCAGCTCCTGGCTAGCGGGCTCCTACGAGCAGTACTTC.

V and J are TRBV29-1 and TRBJ1-1; 11 nucleotides match TRBD1. The V and J ends lost 3 bases and 4 bases, in that order; junction bases with no gene match: 4. Germline lookup yields CDR1 SQVTM and CDR2 ANQGSEA. This CDR3 comprises 14 residues. Written as DNA, the CDR3 is TGCAGCGTTGATGGGGGGACAGGGGGCACTGAAGCTTTCTTT. It yields the protein CSVDGGTGGTEAFF.

This chain links TRBV6-5 with TRBJ2-2; D perhaps matches TRBD2 (6 bases). The CDR3 length is 13 residues. Germline CDR1 reads MNHEY; CDR2 reads SVGAGI. Between the trimmed V and J ends, which lost 2 bases and 6 bases, there was a span of 7 bases. The CDR3 nucleotides are TGTGCCAGCAGTTACGGGACTCCCGGGGAGCTGTTTTTT. Protein sequence: CASSYGTPGELFF.

The chain recombines TRBV30 with TRBJ1-1, with a tentative D call TRBD1 (6 bases). The V gene lost 0 bases and the J gene lost 8 bases, with 10 bases spanning the gap. Germline-derived CDR1 and CDR2 are GTSNPN and SVGIG (reference sequence). The CDR3 is 12 residues long. CDR3 loop: CAWSVMGAEAFF. CDR3 nucleotide sequence: TGTGCCTGGAGTGTAATGGGGGCGGAAGCTTTCTTT.

The gene calls are TRBV12-5 and TRBJ1-1, with D possibly matching TRBD1 (5 bases). Trimming removed 1 base from V and 11 bases from J, with 11 bases in between. Per the germline V gene, CDR1 is LGHNT and CDR2 is FRNRAP. The CDR3 runs 12 residues. The CDR3 bases are TGTGCTAGTGGTTTGGACGGGGGGTTGGCTTTCTTT. It encodes CASGLDGGLAFF.

The chain is built from TRBV6-1 and TRBJ1-1, with a weak D call TRBD1 (5 bases). Germline V lookup: CDR1 MNHNS, CDR2 SASEGT. Trimming removed 6 bases from V and 6 bases from J, with 14 bases in between. CDR3 size: 13 residues. The CDR3 DNA reads TGTGCCAGCAGCCCGGGGGTCCTAGCTGAAGCTTTCTTT. Its protein product is CASSPGVLAEAFF.

The chain joins TRBV10-3 to TRBJ1-2; 7 bases map to TRBD1. CDR3 size: 13 residues. Germline-derived CDR1 and CDR2 are ENHRY and SYGVKD. V lost 5 bases and J lost 5; bases outside the gene matches: 5. In DNA, the CDR3 is TGTGCCATCAGTCGAGGGGGCGATTATGGCTACACCTTC. This gives the protein CAISRGGDYGYTF.

This clone was found once. This chain uses TRBV6-1 with TRBJ2-5; 8 nucleotides line up with TRBD1. The V segment lost 7 bases and the J segment 2 bases; nucleotides outside the gene matches: 3. Looked up from germline, CDR1 is MNHNS and CDR2 is SASEGT. CDR3 size: 13 residues. The DNA of the CDR3 is TGTGCCAGCACCTGGACAGGGCAAGAGACCCAGTACTTC. This encodes CASTWTGQETQYF.

The chain recombines TRBV6-1 with TRBJ2-1; 7 bases line up with TRBD2. Per the germline V gene, CDR1 is MNHNS and CDR2 is SASEGT. Trimming removed 7 bases from V and 5 bases from J; junction bases left unmatched: 11. This CDR3 comprises 15 residues. CDR3: CASTMGGSADNEQFF. In DNA form, the CDR3 reads TGTGCCAGCACCATGGGGGGGAGCGCCGACAATGAGCAGTTCTTC.

J is TRBJ2-7 and V is TRBV2; 9 bases line up with TRBD1. CDR3 length equals 13 residues. V lost 7 bases and J lost 13; bases outside the gene matches: 14. Germline V CDR1 and CDR2: SNHLY, FYNNEI. CDR3 amino acids: CASNRDREEASYF. In nucleotides, the CDR3 is TGTGCCAGCAACCGGGACAGGGAGGAAGCGAGTTACTTC. Combining the CDR3 with reference TRBV2 and TRBJ2-7 gives the whole variable domain EPEVTQTPSHQVTQMGQEVILRCVPISNHLYFYWYRQILGQKVEFLVSFYNNEISEKSEIFDDQFSVERPDGSNFTLKIRSTKLEDSAMYFCASNRDREEASYFGPGTRLTVT.